One and the same sample provided the 23 T cell receptor beta chains below, sequenced in a study of shared clonotypes between healthy human individuals. Profiling relied on immunoSEQ multiplex PCR, and the TCRdb table lists in-frame clones only, not all of them. The sample holds around 2.5 million clones, under 95% seen once. The sequenced material came from naive CD4+ T cells from PBMCs. Stated subset: CD45RA+ positively selected. Receptors originate from a man aged 18 to 29 in good health. Some clones in this sample may be carry-over from other donors' samples.

The rearrangement uses TRBV28 and TRBJ2-4; D is perhaps TRBD2 (6 bases). The CDR3 is made up of 16 amino acids. CDR1 and CDR2 (germline): MDHEN, SYDVKM. V dropped 1 base and J dropped 1 base, with 11 bases sitting between them. DNA for the CDR3: TGTGCCAGCAGTTTATTGGAGGGTACGGCCAAAAACATTCAGTACTTC. Protein product: CASSLLEGTAKNIQYF.

The chain carries TRBV29-1 and TRBJ2-3; D is possibly TRBD2 (5 bases). The CDR3 totals 11 residues. Germline CDR1 is SQVTM and CDR2 is ANQGSEA. V was trimmed by 7 bases and J by 7 bases, leaving 12 bases between them. In nucleotides, the CDR3 is TGCAGCGCCATGCGGGTGAATACGCAGTATTTT. This gives the protein CSAMRVNTQYF.

V usage is TRBV11-2 and J usage is TRBJ2-2; maybe TRBD1 (5 bases). The CDR3 runs to 14 residues. Germline-derived CDR1 and CDR2 are SGHAT and FQNNGV. Trimming shortened V by 3 bases and J by 6 bases, and 11 bases separated the two germline ends. This CDR3 reads CASSFQGNAGELFF. The CDR3 DNA reads TGTGCCAGCAGCTTCCAGGGTAATGCCGGGGAGCTGTTTTTT.

The V call is TRBV5-1, the J call TRBJ2-1; 12 bases map to TRBD1. The J segment lost 7 bases and the V segment lost 4 bases, leaving 3 bases of the junction unmatched. The germline V gene has CDR1 SGHRS and CDR2 YFSETQ. The length of the CDR3 is 14 residues. CDR3 protein: CASSEGQGANEQFF. The CDR3 bases are TGCGCCAGCAGCGAGGGACAGGGGGCTAATGAGCAGTTCTTC.

The gene calls are TRBV5-1 and TRBJ2-1; D is tentatively TRBD1 or TRBD2 (5 bases each). CDR1 is SGHRS, CDR2 YFSETQ, per germline. This CDR3 is 17 amino acids long. Trimming took off 3 bases at V and 4 bases at J, with 20 bases between the two ends. CDR3 loop: CASSYITRGPLYNEQFF. The CDR3 nucleotides are TGCGCCAGCAGCTACATAACGAGGGGACCCTTATACAATGAGCAGTTCTTC.

The rearrangement joins TRBV6-6 to TRBJ2-7; D is perhaps TRBD2 (6 bases). The CDR3 has 16 residues. Trimming removed 6 bases at V and 1 base at J, with 19 bases between. Germline-derived CDR1 and CDR2 are MNHNY and SVGAGI (reference sequence). The CDR3 loop reads CASRPGAGRTSYEQYF. The CDR3 bases are TGTGCCAGCAGGCCGGGAGCAGGGCGGACTTCCTACGAGCAGTACTTC.

The chain is built from TRBV5-1 and TRBJ2-7, with 10 bases that match TRBD1. V trimming: 7 bases; J trimming: 7 bases; junction bases outside the gene matches: 5. The CDR3 extends over 12 amino acids. Germline values: CDR1 SGHRS, CDR2 YFSETQ. CDR3 coding DNA: TGCGCCAGCGGGACAGGGGCCTTGGAGCAGTACTTC. The encoded protein is CASGTGALEQYF.

V is TRBV5-5 and J is TRBJ2-5, with D perhaps matching TRBD1 or TRBD2 (5 bases each). This CDR3 contains 14 residues. CDR1 is SGHKS, CDR2 YYEKEE, per germline (reference sequence). The V and J ends lost 1 base and 5 bases respectively, with 12 bases between them. This chain's CDR3 is CASSLWLWGETQYF. CDR3 in DNA: TGTGCCAGCAGCTTGTGGCTTTGGGGGGAGACCCAGTACTTC.

The chain has TRBV11-3 and TRBJ2-1; either TRBD1 or TRBD2 may fit D (5 bases each). This CDR3 contains 14 residues. Deletions cut 5 bases from V and 8 bases from J, with 16 bases between. The germline V gene encodes CDR1 SGHNT and CDR2 YENEEA. CDR3 loop: CASSAGTKDHEQFF. CDR3 nucleotides: TGTGCCAGCAGCGCCGGGACCAAGGACCATGAGCAGTTCTTC.

This clone was seen more than once but under ten times. This chain joins TRBV7-2 and TRBJ1-5, with a tentative D call TRBD1 (5 bases). Germline V gene data show CDR1 as SGHTA and CDR2 as FQGNSA. Trimming took off 5 bases at V and 0 bases at J, with 11 bases between the two ends. This CDR3 has 15 amino acids. Here the CDR3 DNA reads TGTGCCAGCAGCGCCGGACATTATAGCAATCAGCCCCAGCATTTT. This sequence encodes CASSAGHYSNQPQHF.

About this clone: Other nucleotide sequences from this sample produce the same CDR3. The chain couples TRBV20-1 to TRBJ1-1; no reliable D call. The germline V gene has CDR1 DFQATT and CDR2 SNEGSKA (reference sequence). With 2 bases removed from V and 3 bases from J, the gap between germline ends came to 4 bases. The CDR3 runs 11 residues. CDR3 in amino acids: CSARKDTEAFF. CDR3 DNA: TGCAGTGCTAGAAAGGACACTGAAGCTTTCTTT.

The CDR3 loop is CAWQRDRNTEAFF. CDR3 DNA: TGTGCCTGGCAACGGGACAGAAACACTGAAGCTTTCTTT. This chain connects TRBV30 to TRBJ1-1; 7 positions match TRBD1. CDR3 length: 13 residues. The germline V gene has CDR1 GTSNPN and CDR2 SVGIG (reference sequence). The V segment lost 5 bases and the J segment 2 bases; nucleotides outside the gene matches: 5.

This sequence joins TRBV14 and TRBJ1-5; D might be TRBD1 (5 bases). The CDR3 covers 13 residues. Deletions cut 1 base from V and 13 bases from J, with 14 bases between. Germline CDR1 is SGHDN and CDR2 is FVKESK. Here the CDR3 reads CASSQAPTGPQHF. Here the CDR3 DNA reads TGTGCCAGCAGCCAAGCCCCTACGGGGCCTCAGCATTTT.

CDR3 amino acids: CASSFNRGNTEAFF. The CDR3, as DNA: TGCGCCAGCAGCTTCAACAGGGGGAACACTGAAGCTTTCTTT. The genes are TRBV5-1 and TRBJ1-1; 7 bases map to TRBD1. CDR1 is SGHRS and CDR2 is YFSETQ in the germline V gene. J was trimmed by 1 base and V by 2 bases; bases with no gene match: 2. CDR3 size: 14 residues.

The genes are TRBV27 and TRBJ1-1, with D tentatively TRBD1 (6 bases). This CDR3 is 16 amino acids long. V shed 8 bases and J shed 4 bases, with 23 bases lying between them. Germline V gives CDR1 MNHEY, CDR2 SMNVEV (reference sequence). The CDR3 spells CASGPYVTGIGTEAFF. The CDR3, as DNA: TGTGCCAGCGGACCTTACGTTACAGGGATTGGCACTGAAGCTTTCTTT.

The chain joins TRBV6-1 to TRBJ2-2; TRBD2 matches at 15 bases. This CDR3 spans 19 amino acids. Per germline, CDR1 MNHNS and CDR2 SASEGT. Unmatched junction bases numbered 10, after V lost 3 bases and J lost 5 bases. The CDR3 protein is CASSDLGLAGGPRTGELFF. In nucleotides, the CDR3 is TGTGCCAGCAGTGACCTCGGACTAGCGGGAGGGCCGCGTACCGGGGAGCTGTTTTTT.

With regard to this clone: At the DNA level, this CDR3 is encoded by other sequences in the same sample as well. This chain joins TRBV28 and TRBJ2-3, with 9 positions matching TRBD2. Unmatched junction bases numbered 4, after V lost 5 bases and J lost 1 base. CDR1 is MDHEN, CDR2 SYDVKM, per germline. The CDR3 extends over 15 amino acids. CDR3 DNA: TGTGCCAGCAGTCTTCGGACTAGCGGCACAGATACGCAGTATTTT. Its protein product is CASSLRTSGTDTQYF. Together with reference TRBV28 and TRBJ2-3, the CDR3 gives the full variable domain: DVKVTQSSRYLVKRTGEKVFLECVQDMDHENMFWYRQDPGLGLRLIYFSYDVKMKEKGDIPEGYSVSREKKERFSLILESASTNQTSMYLCASSLRTSGTDTQYFGPGTRLTVL.

The V and J genes are TRBV4-1 and TRBJ2-3, with 10 bases identical to TRBD2. Germline V gives CDR1 MGHRA, CDR2 YSYEKL. The CDR3 runs 17 residues. J gave up 3 bases and V 5 bases, and 11 bases lay outside the gene matches. The CDR3 region is CASSFLSGRANTDTQYF. DNA of the CDR3: TGCGCCAGCAGCTTTTTGAGCGGGAGGGCTAATACAGATACGCAGTATTTT.

The V call is TRBV27, the J call TRBJ1-2, with D possibly TRBD1 on 6 matching bases. V was pared by 4 bases and J by 8 bases, with 17 bases between. Germline V gene sequence: CDR1 MNHEY, CDR2 SMNVEV (reference sequence). This CDR3 region has 14 residues. CDR3 DNA sequence: TGTGCCAGCAGTTCAGTAGACAGGTTCTACGGCTACACCTTC. This translates into CASSSVDRFYGYTF.

This clone appeared a single time. The rearrangement links TRBV5-4 to TRBJ2-1, with 9 nucleotides matching TRBD1. The CDR3 totals 15 residues. V shed 2 bases, J shed 3 bases, and the junction held 3 bases outside the gene matches. The germline CDR1 and CDR2 sequences are SGHNT and YYREEE (reference sequence). The CDR3 nucleotides read TGTGCCAGCAGCTTCGGGACAGGGCTCTACAATGAGCAGTTCTTC. Translating gives CASSFGTGLYNEQFF.

CDR3 sequence: CASSILDGSVGNTIYF. CDR3 coding DNA: TGTGCCAGCAGCATACTGGATGGGTCCGTTGGAAACACCATATATTTT. The chain is built from TRBV7-2 and TRBJ1-3, with D unresolved. V was shortened by 5 bases and J by 3 bases, with 17 bases between the two germline ends. Germline CDR1 SGHTA, CDR2 FQGNSA. This CDR3 is built from 16 residues.

The chain has TRBV7-3 and TRBJ2-1; D is possibly TRBD1 (6 bases). V was shortened by 5 bases and J by 6 bases, with 17 bases between the two germline ends. Germline V lookup: CDR1 SGHTA, CDR2 FQGTGA. The length of the CDR3 is 15 residues. This chain's CDR3 is CASSPRGTLGNEQFF. The CDR3 DNA is TGTGCCAGCAGCCCGAGGGGGACCCTGGGCAATGAGCAGTTCTTC. Supplemented by reference TRBV7-3 and TRBJ2-1, the full variable domain reads GAGVSQTPSNKVTEKGKYVELRCDPISGHTALYWYRQSLGQGPEFLIYFQGTGAADDSGLPNDRFFAVRPEGSVSTLKIQRTERGDSAVYLCASSPRGTLGNEQFFGPGTRLTVL.

V gene TRBV5-4 combines with J gene TRBJ2-3, with TRBD1 as a possible D gene (6 bases). V dropped 3 bases and J dropped 6 bases, with 14 bases sitting between them. Germline CDR1 SGHNT, CDR2 YYREEE (reference sequence). There are 14 residues in the CDR3. The CDR3 reads CASSSPTGTDTQYF. CDR3 sequence (DNA): TGTGCCAGCAGCTCCCCGACAGGAACCGATACGCAGTATTTT.